This entry lists 6 T cell receptor beta chains sequenced from one sample in a study of T-cell reconstitution after alpha-beta-depleted transplantation in children. Unique molecular identifiers tagged the TCRbeta library. TCRdb reprocessed the PCR reads via MiXCR and lists one record per CDR3 protein. The repertoire holds 530,000 or so distinct CDR3 sequences, with more than 20% as singletons. This sample comprised PBMCs, obtained before TCRalphabeta/CD19-depleted stem cell transplant. Receptor source: a boy in the first two years of life with Wiskott-Aldrich syndrome, due to receive a stem cell transplant.

The chain combines TRBV29-1 with TRBJ2-5; D remains unclear. The CDR3 covers 10 residues. CDR1 is SQVTM, CDR2 ANQGSEA, per germline. V was pared by 4 bases and J by 9 bases, with 9 bases between. CDR3 coding DNA: TGCAGCGTTGGGAGAAGGTCCCAGTACTTC. This encodes CSVGRRSQYF.

This chain joins TRBV6-2 or TRBV6-3 and TRBJ2-7, with 12 nucleotides matching TRBD2. The CDR3 is made up of 15 amino acids. Germline V gives CDR1 MNHEY, CDR2 SVGEGT. J lost 2 bases, V lost 5 bases, and 4 bases had no gene match. This chain's CDR3 is CASSGLAGGPYEQYF. As DNA, the CDR3 is TGTGCCAGCAGTGGGCTAGCGGGAGGGCCCTACGAGCAGTACTTC.

This clonotype has only one observation. This chain links TRBV7-7 with TRBJ2-2, with 9 bases that match TRBD1. Per germline, CDR1 SSHAT and CDR2 FNYEAQ (reference sequence). V lost 4 bases to trimming and J lost 5 bases; unmatched junction nucleotides: 5. The CDR3 is made up of 15 amino acids. The CDR3 bases are TGTGCCAGCAGCTCGGGACAGGGTGGGACCGGGGAGCTGTTTTTT. Its protein is CASSSGQGGTGELFF.

There are a few counts of this clonotype. This rearrangement joins TRBV20-1 to TRBJ2-3; D is perhaps TRBD2 (6 bases). The germline V gene has CDR1 DFQATT and CDR2 SNEGSKA (reference sequence). V was shortened by 3 bases and J by 2 bases, with 12 bases between the two germline ends. The CDR3 covers 14 residues. The CDR3 loop reads CSASYSGLTDTQYF. CDR3 in DNA: TGCAGTGCTAGTTATAGCGGCCTCACAGATACGCAGTATTTT.

This clonotype turned up a few times. The CDR3 is CAGGQGNTEAFF. The CDR3, as DNA: TGTGCCGGGGGACAGGGCAACACTGAAGCTTTCTTT. The chain combines TRBV10-3 with TRBJ1-1, with 9 positions matching TRBD1. CDR1 ENHRY and CDR2 SYGVKD come from the germline V gene. The junction had 3 bases not matched to a gene; V was cut back by 11 bases and J by 2 bases. This CDR3 has 12 residues.

The chain employs TRBV12-3 or TRBV12-4 and TRBJ2-6; no clear D. The CDR3 totals 16 residues. The V and J ends lost 3 bases and 2 bases respectively, with 11 bases between them. Here the CDR3 reads CASSFGSPTGANVLTF. The CDR3 DNA sequence: TGTGCCAGCAGTTTCGGGTCTCCAACTGGGGCCAACGTCCTGACTTTC.